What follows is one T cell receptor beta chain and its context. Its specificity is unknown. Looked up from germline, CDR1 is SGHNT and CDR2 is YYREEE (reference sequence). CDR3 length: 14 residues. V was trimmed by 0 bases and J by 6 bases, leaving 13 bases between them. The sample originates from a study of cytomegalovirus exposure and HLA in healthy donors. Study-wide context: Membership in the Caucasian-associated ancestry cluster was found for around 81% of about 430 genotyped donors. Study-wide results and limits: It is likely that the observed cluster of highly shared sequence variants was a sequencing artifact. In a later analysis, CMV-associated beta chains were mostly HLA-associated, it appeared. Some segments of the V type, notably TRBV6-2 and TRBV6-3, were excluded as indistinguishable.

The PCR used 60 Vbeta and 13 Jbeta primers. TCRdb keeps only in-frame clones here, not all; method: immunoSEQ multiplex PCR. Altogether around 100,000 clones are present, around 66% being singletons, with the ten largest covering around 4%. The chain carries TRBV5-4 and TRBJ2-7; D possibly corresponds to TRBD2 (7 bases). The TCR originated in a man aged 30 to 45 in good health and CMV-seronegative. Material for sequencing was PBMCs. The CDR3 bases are TGTGCCAGCAGCTTGGTTACTGGGGGGGCCGAGCAGTACTTC. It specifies CASSLVTGGAEQYF. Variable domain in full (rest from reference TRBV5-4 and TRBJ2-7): ETGVTQSPTHLIKTRGQQVTLRCSSQSGHNTVSWYQQALGQGPQFIFQYYREEENGRGNFPPRFSGLQFPNYSSELNVNALELDDSALYLCASSLVTGGAEQYFGPGTRLTVT.